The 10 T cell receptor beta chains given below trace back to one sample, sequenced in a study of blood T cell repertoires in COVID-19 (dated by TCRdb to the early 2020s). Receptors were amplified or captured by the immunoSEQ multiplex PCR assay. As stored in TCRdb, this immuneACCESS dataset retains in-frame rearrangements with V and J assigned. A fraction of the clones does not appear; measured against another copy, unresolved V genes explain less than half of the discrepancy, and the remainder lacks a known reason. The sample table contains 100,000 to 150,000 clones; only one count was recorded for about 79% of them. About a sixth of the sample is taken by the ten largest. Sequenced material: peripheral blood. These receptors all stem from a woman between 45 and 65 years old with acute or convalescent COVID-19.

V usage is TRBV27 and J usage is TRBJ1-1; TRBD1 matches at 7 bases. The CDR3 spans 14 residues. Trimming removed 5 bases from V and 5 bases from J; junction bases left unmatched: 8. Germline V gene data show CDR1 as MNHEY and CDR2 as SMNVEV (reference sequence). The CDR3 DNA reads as TGTGCCAGCAGTCCAGGGGGTGGAATAACTGAAGCTTTCTTT. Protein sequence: CASSPGGGITEAFF.

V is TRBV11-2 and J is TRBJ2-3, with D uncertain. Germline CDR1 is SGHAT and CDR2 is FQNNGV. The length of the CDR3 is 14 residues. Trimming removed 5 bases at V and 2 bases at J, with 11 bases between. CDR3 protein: CASSPLGNTDTQYF. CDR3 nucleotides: TGTGCCAGCAGCCCCCTAGGCAACACAGATACGCAGTATTTT.

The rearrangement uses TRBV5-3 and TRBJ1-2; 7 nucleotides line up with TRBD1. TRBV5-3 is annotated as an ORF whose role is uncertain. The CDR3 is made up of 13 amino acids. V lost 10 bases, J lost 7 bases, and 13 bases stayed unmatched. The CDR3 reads CAERQGSIFGYTF. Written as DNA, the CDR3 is TGTGCCGAACGACAGGGATCCATCTTTGGCTACACCTTC.

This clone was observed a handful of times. For the CDR3, the DNA is TGTGCCAGCAGTCAGCAGGGGCACGGAAACATTCAGTACTTC. Translation gives CASSQQGHGNIQYF. The rearrangement joins TRBV2 to TRBJ2-4; tentatively, D is TRBD1 (6 bases). The CDR3 contains 14 residues. Between the trimmed V and J ends, which lost 5 bases and 6 bases, there was a span of 14 bases. The germline V gene has CDR1 SNHLY and CDR2 FYNNEI.

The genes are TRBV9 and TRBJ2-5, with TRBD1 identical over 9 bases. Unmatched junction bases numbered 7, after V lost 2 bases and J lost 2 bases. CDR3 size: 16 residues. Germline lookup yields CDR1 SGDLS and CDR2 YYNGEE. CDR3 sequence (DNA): TGTGCCAGCAGCGTCCGGGACAGGGACATTCAAGAGACCCAGTACTTC. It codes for CASSVRDRDIQETQYF.

The CDR3 sequence is CSASEASGGDNEQFF. CDR3 bases: TGCAGTGCTAGTGAGGCTAGCGGGGGGGACAATGAGCAGTTCTTC. The chain links TRBV20-1 to TRBJ2-1; TRBD2 matches 12 bases. With V trimmed by 3 bases and J by 5 bases, 5 bases remained unmatched. Germline V gene data show CDR1 as DFQATT and CDR2 as SNEGSKA (reference sequence). The CDR3 consists of 15 residues.

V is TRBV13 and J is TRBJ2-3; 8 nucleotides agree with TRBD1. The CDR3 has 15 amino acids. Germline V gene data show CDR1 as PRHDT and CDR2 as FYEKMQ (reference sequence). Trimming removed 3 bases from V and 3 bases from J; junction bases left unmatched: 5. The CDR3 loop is CASSLGTGGTDTQYF. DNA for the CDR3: TGTGCCAGCAGCTTGGGTACAGGGGGAACAGATACGCAGTATTTT. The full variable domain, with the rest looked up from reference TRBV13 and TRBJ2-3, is AAGVIQSPRHLIKEKRETATLKCYPIPRHDTVYWYQQGPGQDPQFLISFYEKMQSDKGSIPDRFSAQQFSDYHSELNMSSLELGDSALYFCASSLGTGGTDTQYFGPGTRLTVL.

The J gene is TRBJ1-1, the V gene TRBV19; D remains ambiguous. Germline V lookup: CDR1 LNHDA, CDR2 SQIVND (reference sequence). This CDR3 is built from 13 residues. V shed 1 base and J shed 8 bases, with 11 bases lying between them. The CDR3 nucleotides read TGTGCCAGTAGTATAGTTGACACGGGGGAAGCTTTCTTT. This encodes CASSIVDTGEAFF. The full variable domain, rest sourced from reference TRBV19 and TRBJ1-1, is DGGITQSPKYLFRKEGQNVTLSCEQNLNHDAMYWYRQDPGQGLRLIYYSQIVNDFQKGDIAEGYSVSREKKESFPLTVTSAQKNPTAFYLCASSIVDTGEAFFGQGTRLTVV.

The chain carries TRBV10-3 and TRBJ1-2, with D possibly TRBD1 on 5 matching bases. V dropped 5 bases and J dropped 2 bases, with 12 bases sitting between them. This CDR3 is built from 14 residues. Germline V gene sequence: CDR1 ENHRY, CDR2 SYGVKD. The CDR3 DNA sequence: TGTGCCATCAGTCCCCGGGAGGGGAACTATGGCTACACCTTC. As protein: CAISPREGNYGYTF.

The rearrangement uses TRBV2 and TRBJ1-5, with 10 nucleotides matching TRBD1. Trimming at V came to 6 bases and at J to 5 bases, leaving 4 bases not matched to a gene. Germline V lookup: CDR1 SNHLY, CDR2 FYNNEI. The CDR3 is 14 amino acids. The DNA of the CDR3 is TGTGCCAGCAGAATTGACAGGGGGCATCAGCCCCAGCATTTT. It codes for CASRIDRGHQPQHF.